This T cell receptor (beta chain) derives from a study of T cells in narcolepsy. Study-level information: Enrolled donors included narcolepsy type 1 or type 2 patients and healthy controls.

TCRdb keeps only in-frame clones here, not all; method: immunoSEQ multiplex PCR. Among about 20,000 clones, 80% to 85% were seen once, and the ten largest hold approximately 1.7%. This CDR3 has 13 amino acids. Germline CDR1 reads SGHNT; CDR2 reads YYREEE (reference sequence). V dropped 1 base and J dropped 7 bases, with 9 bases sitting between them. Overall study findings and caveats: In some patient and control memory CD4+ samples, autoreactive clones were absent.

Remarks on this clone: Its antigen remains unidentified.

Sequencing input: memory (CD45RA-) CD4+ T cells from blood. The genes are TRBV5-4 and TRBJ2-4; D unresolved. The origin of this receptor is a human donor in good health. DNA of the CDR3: TGTGCCAGCAGCTTGCCGGCTCAGAACATTCAGTACTTC. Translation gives CASSLPAQNIQYF.